The present entry profiles one T cell receptor beta chain with its context. Using immunoSEQ multiplex PCR, the repertoire was profiled, and TCRdb retains in-frame clones only, with some absent. Of some 100,000 clones listed, over 85% are singletons. This sample was included in a study of control samples from healthy donors and cancer patients. Germline lookup yields CDR1 SEHNR and CDR2 FQNEAQ (reference sequence). J lost 4 bases, V lost 3 bases, and 9 bases had no gene match. The CDR3 length is 17 residues. The sequenced sample was blood. The gene calls are TRBV7-9 and TRBJ1-6, with 7 bases aligning to TRBD1. The TCR comes from a man aged 18 to 29 in good health. The CDR3 here is CASSFARLGQYNSPLHF. The DNA for the CDR3 is TGTGCCAGCAGCTTCGCACGACTGGGACAGTATAATTCACCCCTCCACTTT.